This T cell receptor beta chain was sequenced for a study of early T cells in non-severe SARS-CoV-2 infection. Study background: From unsorted whole blood, bulk RNA was sequenced, and the chains remained unpaired. Study findings and constraints: VDJdb matching skewed toward anti-spike CD8 responses, missing private and CD4 specificities.

Trimming pared 5 bases from V and 1 base from J, leaving 5 bases between. The CDR3 sequence is 12 residues long. Germline CDR1 reads MGHDK; CDR2 reads SYGVNS. This clonotype was counted between two and nine times. Its antigen is undetermined. Tagging with unique molecular identifiers was applied to individual cDNA molecules. A single record per CDR3 protein comes from TCRdb applying MiXCR to the 5' RACE reads. The sample has 54,000 or so distinct CDR3 sequences, over 9.5% seen once. This clonotype originated in an adult who was a healthcare worker with PCR-confirmed SARS-CoV-2 infection or an uninfected control (not recorded which). The sample was whole blood. The chain couples TRBV25-1 to TRBJ1-1; no reliable D call. CDR3 loop: CASSLPNTEAFF. DNA for the CDR3: TGTGCCAGCAGTCTCCCGAACACTGAAGCTTTCTTT.